This TCR beta chain was observed in a study of cytomegalovirus exposure and HLA in healthy donors. J gave up 6 bases and V 1 base, and 15 bases lay outside the gene matches. Germline V gives CDR1 SEHNR, CDR2 FQNEAQ (reference sequence). This CDR3 contains 18 residues. It was with 60 Vbeta and 13 Jbeta primers that the PCR ran. Only in-frame clones appear in the TCRdb table, and some are missing; sequencing was by immunoSEQ multiplex PCR. The sample carries 160,000 or so clones, less than 90% recorded once. Sequencing input: PBMCs. The chain combines TRBV7-9 with TRBJ2-7, with TRBD1 identical over 10 bases. This TCR derives from a man in his late teens or twenties in good health and CMV-seronegative. CDR3 in DNA: TGTGCCAGCAGCTTAGGGACAGGGGGACTTCCCCAAGTTCGCGAGCAGTACTTC. Translation: CASSLGTGGLPQVREQYF.